One and the same sample provided the 15 T cell receptor beta chains below, sequenced in a study of blood T cell repertoires in COVID-19. Sequenced by immunoSEQ multiplex PCR; TCRdb stores in-frame clones only, minus some. The data show 85,000 to 120,000 clones, with about 70% seen just once and 0.8% to 1% held by the top ten. Sequences were obtained from peripheral blood. The receptors were gathered from a human donor with acute or convalescent COVID-19. The donor label of this sample is uncertain.

This clone was counted only a few times. This chain uses TRBV18 with TRBJ2-5; maybe TRBD1 (6 bases). The V gene's germline CDR1 is KGHSH and CDR2 LQKENI. This CDR3 region has 14 residues. The V end lost 3 bases, the J end lost 5 bases, and 13 bases lay between the germline ends. CDR3 coding DNA: TGTGCCAGCTCACCGGGCACAGGGCGGGAGACCCAGTACTTC. It is translated as CASSPGTGRETQYF.

The chain is built from TRBV12-5 and TRBJ2-3, with TRBD2 matching 7 bases. Losses at the gene ends were 6 bases for V and 1 base for J; bases not matched to a gene: 4. CDR3 size: 14 residues. Germline loops: CDR1 LGHNT, CDR2 FRNRAP. The CDR3: CASGAGRGTDTQYF. As DNA, the CDR3 is TGTGCTAGTGGAGCGGGACGCGGCACAGATACGCAGTATTTT.

V gene TRBV24-1 combines with J gene TRBJ1-3; TRBD1 is a possible D gene (5 bases). Germline V gene sequence: CDR1 KGHDR, CDR2 SFDVKD. V lost 10 bases and J 0 bases, leaving 9 bases between the germline ends. There are 13 residues in the CDR3. The DNA of the CDR3 is TGTGCCACACAGGCCTACTCTGGAAACACCATATATTTT. Its translation is CATQAYSGNTIYF.

The chain combines TRBV24-1 with TRBJ2-3; the D gene is possibly TRBD1 (5 bases). Germline values: CDR1 KGHDR, CDR2 SFDVKD. The CDR3 consists of 13 residues. V was trimmed by 4 bases and J by 8 bases, leaving 12 bases between them. In DNA, the CDR3 is TGTGCCACCAGTGAGCCGGTCCAGGGTACGCAGTATTTT. Amino acids: CATSEPVQGTQYF.

This clone was picked up one time. CDR3 nucleotide sequence: TGCGCCAGCAGCCAAGAGCGGCTAAGGGAGCAGTACTTC. This encodes CASSQERLREQYF. The chain employs TRBV4-1 and TRBJ2-7; no definite D call. Trimming removed 0 bases from V and 7 bases from J, with 10 bases in between. The germline V gene encodes CDR1 MGHRA and CDR2 YSYEKL. CDR3 length: 13 residues.

The J gene is TRBJ2-3, the V gene TRBV7-2; 10 bases align to TRBD2. Germline values: CDR1 SGHTA, CDR2 FQGNSA. J was trimmed by 0 bases and V by 1 base; bases with no gene match: 10. This CDR3 spans 19 amino acids. CDR3: CASSLGKRGGFGSTDTQYF. Here the CDR3 DNA reads TGTGCCAGCAGCTTAGGGAAGCGGGGGGGCTTCGGGAGCACAGATACGCAGTATTTT.

The chain combines TRBV15 with TRBJ2-1; possibly TRBD1 for D (5 bases). V lost 1 base, J lost 7 bases, and 14 bases lay in between. This CDR3 has 15 residues. Germline V gives CDR1 LNHNV, CDR2 YYDKDF (reference sequence). The CDR3 here is CATSRGQGFGNEQFF. The CDR3 coding sequence is TGTGCCACCAGCAGAGGTCAGGGATTTGGGAATGAGCAGTTCTTC. Full variable domain (missing parts from reference TRBV15 and TRBJ2-1): DAMVIQNPRYQVTQFGKPVTLSCSQTLNHNVMYWYQQKSSQAPKLLFHYYDKDFNNEADTPDNFQSRRPNTSFCFLDIRSPGLGDTAMYLCATSRGQGFGNEQFFGPGTRLTVL.

The V gene is TRBV24-1, the J gene TRBJ2-3; D is possibly TRBD2 (5 bases). The germline V gene encodes CDR1 KGHDR and CDR2 SFDVKD. The CDR3 has 14 residues. V gave up 4 bases and J gave up 2 bases, with 9 bases separating them. CDR3 region: CATSDMDSTDTQYF. The CDR3, as DNA: TGTGCCACCAGTGACATGGACTCCACAGATACGCAGTATTTT.

This chain joins TRBV29-1 and TRBJ1-1, with D uncertain. The CDR3 length is 10 residues. Trimming took 4 bases from V and 11 from J, leaving 11 bases between them. Germline V gene lookup returns CDR1 SQVTM and CDR2 ANQGSEA. The CDR3 loop reads CSVVELSAFF. The CDR3, as DNA: TGCAGCGTTGTTGAGCTAAGTGCTTTCTTT.

This chain connects TRBV6-5 to TRBJ2-1, with 7 bases lining up with TRBD1. Germline V CDR1 and CDR2: MNHEY, SVGAGI. The V segment lost 0 bases and the J segment 9 bases; nucleotides outside the gene matches: 2. The length of the CDR3 is 13 residues. Written as DNA, the CDR3 is TGTGCCAGCAGTTACTCTCCAGGGGGTGAGCAGTTCTTC. Translated: CASSYSPGGEQFF.

This chain links TRBV6-2 or TRBV6-3 with TRBJ2-2; 10 nucleotides line up with TRBD1. The trim removed 5 bases at V and 6 bases at J, leaving 9 bases unmatched. The V gene's germline CDR1 is MNHEY and CDR2 SVGEGT. The CDR3 loop spans 16 amino acids. For the CDR3, the DNA is TGTGCCAGCAGTCGTCCCGACAGGGGGCTGGCCGGGGAGCTGTTTTTT. This gives the protein CASSRPDRGLAGELFF.

The chain combines TRBV29-1 with TRBJ1-2; a weak D match, TRBD1 (6 bases). CDR1 SQVTM and CDR2 ANQGSEA come from the germline V gene. The CDR3 consists of 14 residues. The germline V and J ends were trimmed by 6 bases and 8 bases, with 22 bases remaining between them. CDR3 nucleotides: TGCAGCGTGACTAAACAGGGAGTTGAGGGAGGCTACACCTTC. Translating it yields CSVTKQGVEGGYTF.

The J gene is TRBJ1-1, the V gene TRBV2; TRBD1 aligns across 8 bases. V was pared by 6 bases and J by 1 base, with 7 bases of the junction left unmatched. The germline CDR1 and CDR2 sequences are SNHLY and FYNNEI. This CDR3 spans 15 amino acids. The CDR3 sequence: CASRGTTGANTEAFF. The CDR3 DNA reads as TGTGCCAGCAGGGGGACGACAGGGGCGAACACTGAAGCTTTCTTT. The full variable domain, completed using reference TRBV2 and TRBJ1-1, is EPEVTQTPSHQVTQMGQEVILRCVPISNHLYFYWYRQILGQKVEFLVSFYNNEISEKSEIFDDQFSVERPDGSNFTLKIRSTKLEDSAMYFCASRGTTGANTEAFFGQGTRLTVV.

The CDR3 loop is CASSIDRTVSYNEQFF. Written as DNA, the CDR3 is TGTGCCAGTAGTATCGATCGGACTGTGTCCTACAATGAGCAGTTCTTC. The chain has TRBV19 and TRBJ2-1, with D perhaps TRBD2 (5 bases). Germline-derived CDR1 and CDR2 are LNHDA and SQIVND (reference sequence). The CDR3 extends over 16 amino acids. Trimming left V 3 bases short and J 1 base short, with 13 bases between.

The gene calls are TRBV3-1 (or the pseudogene TRBV3-2) and TRBJ2-1, with 13 bases aligning to TRBD2. The junction had 11 bases not matched to a gene; V was cut back by 4 bases and J by 14 bases. Germline assignment: CDR1 LGHDT and CDR2 YNNKEL (reference sequence). The CDR3 length is 15 residues. The CDR3 here is CASSLTSGGAGREFF. The CDR3 bases are TGTGCCAGCAGCCTAACTAGCGGGGGGGCCGGTAGGGAGTTCTTC.